This TCR beta chain was retrieved from a study of control samples from healthy donors and cancer patients. J gave up 3 bases and V 6 bases, and 2 bases lay outside the gene matches. This CDR3 region has 14 residues. Looked up from germline, CDR1 is SGHTA and CDR2 is FQGNSA. Repertoires were generated with immunoSEQ multiplex PCR, while TCRdb's copy carries only in-frame clones and drops some. The repertoire holds approximately 120,000 clones, with roughly 89% as singletons. The sample comprised blood. This receptor was taken from a woman between 45 and 60 years old in good health. V is TRBV7-2 and J is TRBJ2-3; TRBD2 agrees at 11 bases. CDR3 residues: CASRRTSGTDTQYF. The CDR3 nucleotides read TGTGCCAGCAGGCGGACTAGCGGGACAGATACGCAGTATTTT.